The rows below give T cell receptor beta chains drawn from one sample of a study of cytomegalovirus exposure and HLA in healthy donors. The data were produced by immunoSEQ multiplex PCR, yet TCRdb's version contains in-frame clones alone and is incomplete. The table lists about 82,000 clones, around 77% of them singletons. The sample comprised PBMCs. These receptors came from a man aged 50-59 years in good health and CMV-seronegative. Both conserved end residues are part of each CDR3. A D gene is named only where the DNA matches it firmly. Clone size is stated in some rows and not others, as once, few, many or a class when expanded.

TRBJ2-7	NA	TRBV7-9	TRBD1	CASSLRDRAIEF	TGTGCCAGCAGCCTCCGGGACAGGGCTATCGAATTC
TRBJ1-1	NA	TRBV29-1	NA	CSATRGMATEAFF	TGCAGCGCAACAAGAGGGATGGCCACTGAAGCTTTCTTT
TRBJ2-7	NA	TRBV7-2	TRBD2	CASSLSLAGGLEQYF	TGTGCCAGCAGCTTATCCCTAGCGGGGGGGCTTGAGCAGTACTTC
TRBJ2-7	NA	TRBV2	NA	CASSVREQYF	TGTGCCAGCAGTGTCCGCGAGCAGTACTTC
TRBJ1-4	NA	TRBV5-1	TRBD1	CASSWGTGMSEKLFF	TGCGCCAGCAGCTGGGGGACAGGGATGTCGGAAAAACTGTTTTTT
TRBJ1-5	NA	TRBV19	NA	CASSTGIAGPQHF	TGTGCCAGTAGTACAGGAATCGCCGGGCCCCAGCATTTT
TRBJ1-1	NA	TRBV6-1	NA	CASSEMTGGFAEAFF	TGTGCCAGCAGTGAGATGACAGGTGGTTTCGCTGAAGCTTTCTTT
TRBJ1-5	NA	TRBV21-1	NA	CASSKIRTVSSQPQHF	TGTGCCAGCAGCAAAATCAGGACAGTTTCTAGTCAGCCCCAGCATTTT
TRBJ2-5	NA	TRBV5-5	TRBD2	CASSLGLAGAETQYF	TGTGCCAGCAGCTTAGGACTAGCGGGGGCAGAGACCCAGTACTTC
TRBJ2-7	many	TRBV12-5	TRBD1	CASGQDRLTEQYF	TGTGCTAGTGGTCAGGACAGGCTTACCGAGCAGTACTTC
TRBJ2-3	NA	TRBV9	TRBD1	CASSLTGTGSTDTQYF	TGTGCCAGCAGCTTAACCGGGACAGGGAGCACAGATACGCAGTATTTT
TRBJ1-1	NA	TRBV7-9	TRBD1	CSSSDPTGGIEAFF	TGTTCCAGCAGCGACCCCACAGGGGGCATTGAAGCTTTCTTT
TRBJ1-4	NA	TRBV7-9	TRBD1	CASSSTGGSEKLFF	TGTGCCAGCAGCTCGACAGGGGGAAGCGAAAAACTGTTTTTT
TRBJ2-6	NA	TRBV9	TRBD1	CASSENRGSGANVLTF	TGTGCCAGCAGCGAAAACAGGGGCTCTGGGGCCAACGTCCTGACTTTC
TRBJ1-1	NA	TRBV6-5	NA	CASSLGQTNYEAFF	TGTGCCAGCAGCCTAGGACAGACGAATTATGAAGCTTTCTTT
TRBJ1-6	NA	TRBV4-3	NA	CASSQDNGGSSYNSPLHF	TGCGCCAGCAGCCAAGATAACGGAGGAAGCTCCTATAATTCACCCCTCCACTTT
TRBJ1-2	NA	TRBV28	NA	CASFPAGPANYGYTF	TGTGCCAGCTTTCCAGCGGGGCCCGCTAACTATGGCTACACCTTC
TRBJ2-5	NA	TRBV6-4	TRBD2	CASRPSGPLEETQYF	TGTGCCAGCAGGCCTAGCGGGCCTCTTGAAGAGACCCAGTACTTC
TRBJ1-2	NA	TRBV6-6	NA	CASRRLDTRIYGYTF	TGTGCCAGCAGGAGGTTGGATACCCGGATCTATGGCTACACCTTC
TRBJ2-5	NA	TRBV5-8	NA	CASSARLVQETQYF	TGTGCCAGCAGCGCCAGACTAGTACAAGAGACCCAGTACTTC
TRBJ2-5	NA	TRBV5-1	TRBD2	CASSFGGSGGETQYF	TGCGCCAGCAGCTTCGGGGGTAGCGGGGGAGAGACCCAGTACTTC
TRBJ1-1	NA	TRBV6-1	NA	CASSEAPGRKAFF	TGTGCCAGCAGTGAAGCGCCAGGGCGAAAGGCTTTCTTT
TRBJ2-2	few	TRBV4-3	NA	CASSGGTPFTGELFF	TGCGCCAGCAGTGGGGGGACTCCTTTCACCGGGGAGCTGTTTTTT
TRBJ2-7	NA	TRBV29-1	NA	CSAQEGQEQYF	TGCAGCGCCCAGGAGGGGCAGGAGCAGTACTTC
TRBJ2-3	NA	TRBV2	TRBD2	CASSTSGGRTDTQYF	TGTGCCAGCAGTACTAGCGGGGGGAGAACAGATACGCAGTATTTT
TRBJ1-1	NA	TRBV7-2	TRBD1	CASSRTGSNTEAFF	TGTGCCAGCAGTCGGACAGGGTCCAACACTGAAGCTTTCTTT
TRBJ1-5	NA	TRBV28	TRBD1	CASTTTGAYSNQPQHF	TGTGCCAGCACCACGACAGGGGCGTATAGCAATCAGCCCCAGCATTTT
TRBJ2-5	NA	TRBV5-5	NA	CASSLGARETQYF	TGTGCCAGCAGCTTGGGGGCCCGAGAGACCCAGTACTTC
TRBJ1-2	NA	TRBV2	NA	CASRALGGGRSGYTF	TGTGCCAGCAGGGCCCTCGGGGGGGGGCGGTCCGGCTACACCTTC